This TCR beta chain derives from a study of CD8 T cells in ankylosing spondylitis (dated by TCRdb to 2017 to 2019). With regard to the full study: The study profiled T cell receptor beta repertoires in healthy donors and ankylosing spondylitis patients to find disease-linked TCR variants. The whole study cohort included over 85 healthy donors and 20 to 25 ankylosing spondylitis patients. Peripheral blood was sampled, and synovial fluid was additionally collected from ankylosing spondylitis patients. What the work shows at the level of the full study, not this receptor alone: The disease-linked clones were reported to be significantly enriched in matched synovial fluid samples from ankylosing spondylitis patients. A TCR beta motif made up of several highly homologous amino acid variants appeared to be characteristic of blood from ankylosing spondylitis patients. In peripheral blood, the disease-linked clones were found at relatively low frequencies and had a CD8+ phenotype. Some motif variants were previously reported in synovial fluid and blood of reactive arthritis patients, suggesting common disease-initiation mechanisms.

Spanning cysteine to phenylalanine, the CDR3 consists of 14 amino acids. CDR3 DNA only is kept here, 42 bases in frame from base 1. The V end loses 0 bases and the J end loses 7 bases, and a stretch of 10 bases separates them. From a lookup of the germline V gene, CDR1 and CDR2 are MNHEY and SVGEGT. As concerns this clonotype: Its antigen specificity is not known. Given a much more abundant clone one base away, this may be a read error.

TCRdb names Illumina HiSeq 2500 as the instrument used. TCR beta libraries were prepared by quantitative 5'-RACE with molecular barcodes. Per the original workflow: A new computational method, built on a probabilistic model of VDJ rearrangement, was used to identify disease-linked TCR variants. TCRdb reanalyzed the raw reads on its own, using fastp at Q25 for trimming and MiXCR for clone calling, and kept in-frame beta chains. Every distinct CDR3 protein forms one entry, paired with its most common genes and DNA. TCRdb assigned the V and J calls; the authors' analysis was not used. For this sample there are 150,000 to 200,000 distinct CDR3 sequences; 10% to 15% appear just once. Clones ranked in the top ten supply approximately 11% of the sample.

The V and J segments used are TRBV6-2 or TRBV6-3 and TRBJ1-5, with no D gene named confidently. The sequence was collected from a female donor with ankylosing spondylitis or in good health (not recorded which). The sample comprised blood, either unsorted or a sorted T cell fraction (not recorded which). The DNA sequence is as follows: TGTGCCAGCAGTTACTCGAGAACGAGGCAGCCCCAGCATTTT. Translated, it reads CASSYSRTRQPQHF.